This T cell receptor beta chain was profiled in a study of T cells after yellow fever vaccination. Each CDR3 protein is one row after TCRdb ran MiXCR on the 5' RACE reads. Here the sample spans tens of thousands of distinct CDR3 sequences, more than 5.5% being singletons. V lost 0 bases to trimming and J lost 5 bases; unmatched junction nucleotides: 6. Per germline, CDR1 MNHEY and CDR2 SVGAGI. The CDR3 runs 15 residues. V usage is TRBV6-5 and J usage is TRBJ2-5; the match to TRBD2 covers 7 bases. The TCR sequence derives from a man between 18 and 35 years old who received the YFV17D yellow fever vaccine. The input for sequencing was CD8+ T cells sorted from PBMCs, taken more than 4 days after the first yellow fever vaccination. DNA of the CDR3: TGTGCCAGCAGTTACTCGAATATCGGGGGGGAGACCCAGTACTTC. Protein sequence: CASSYSNIGGETQYF.